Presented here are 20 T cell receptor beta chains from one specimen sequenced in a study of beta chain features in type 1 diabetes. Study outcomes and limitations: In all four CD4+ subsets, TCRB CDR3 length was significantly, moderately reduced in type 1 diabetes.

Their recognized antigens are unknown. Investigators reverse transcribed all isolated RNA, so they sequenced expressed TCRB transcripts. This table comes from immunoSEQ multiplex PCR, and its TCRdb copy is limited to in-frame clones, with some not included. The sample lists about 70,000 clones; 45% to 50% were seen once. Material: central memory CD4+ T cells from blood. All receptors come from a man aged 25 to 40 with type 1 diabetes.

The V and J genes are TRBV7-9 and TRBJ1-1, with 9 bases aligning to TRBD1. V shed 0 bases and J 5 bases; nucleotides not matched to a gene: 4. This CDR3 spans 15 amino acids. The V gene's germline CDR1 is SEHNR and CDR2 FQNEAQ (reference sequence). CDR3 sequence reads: CASSLAGQGGTEAFF. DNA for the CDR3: TGTGCCAGCAGCTTAGCGGGACAGGGTGGGACTGAAGCTTTCTTT.

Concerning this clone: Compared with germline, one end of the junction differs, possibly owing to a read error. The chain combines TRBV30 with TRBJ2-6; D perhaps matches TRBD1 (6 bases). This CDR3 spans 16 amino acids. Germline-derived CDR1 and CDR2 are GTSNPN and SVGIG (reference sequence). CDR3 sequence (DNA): TGTGCCTGGAGTCGACAGGCAGACCCTGGAGCCAACGTCCTGACTTTC. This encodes CAWSRQADPGANVLTF.

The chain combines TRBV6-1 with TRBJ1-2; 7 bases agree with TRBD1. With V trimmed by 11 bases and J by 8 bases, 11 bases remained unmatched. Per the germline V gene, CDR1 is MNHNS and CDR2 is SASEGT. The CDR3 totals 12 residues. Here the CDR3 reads CAGQVQGGGYTF. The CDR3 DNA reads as TGTGCCGGACAGGTTCAAGGGGGAGGCTACACCTTC.

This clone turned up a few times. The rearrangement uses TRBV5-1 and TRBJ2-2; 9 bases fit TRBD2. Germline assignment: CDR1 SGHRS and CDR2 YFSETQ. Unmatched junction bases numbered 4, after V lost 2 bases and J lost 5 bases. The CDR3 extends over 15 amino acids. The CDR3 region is CASSLGLAGTGELFF. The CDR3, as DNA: TGCGCCAGCAGCTTAGGTCTAGCGGGAACCGGGGAGCTGTTTTTT.

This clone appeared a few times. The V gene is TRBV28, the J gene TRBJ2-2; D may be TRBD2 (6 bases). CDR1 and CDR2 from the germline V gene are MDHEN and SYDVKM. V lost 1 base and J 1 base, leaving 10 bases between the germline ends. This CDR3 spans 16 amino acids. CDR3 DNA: TGTGCCAGCAGTTTATTCCCGGGAGAGAACACCGGGGAGCTGTTTTTT. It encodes CASSLFPGENTGELFF.

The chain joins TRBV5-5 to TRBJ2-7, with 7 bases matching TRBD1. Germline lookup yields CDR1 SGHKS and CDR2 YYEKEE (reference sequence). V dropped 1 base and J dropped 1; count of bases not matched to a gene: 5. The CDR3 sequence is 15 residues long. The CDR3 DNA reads TGTGCCAGCAGCTTGCGACAGGGTATATCCTACGAGCAGTACTTC. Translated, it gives CASSLRQGISYEQYF.

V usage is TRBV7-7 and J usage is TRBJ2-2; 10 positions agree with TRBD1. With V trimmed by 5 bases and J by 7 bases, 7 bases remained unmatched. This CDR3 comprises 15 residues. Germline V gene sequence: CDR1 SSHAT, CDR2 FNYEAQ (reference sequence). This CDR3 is CASSRAGTGVGELFF. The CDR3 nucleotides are TGTGCCAGCAGCCGGGCCGGGACAGGGGTCGGGGAGCTGTTTTTT.

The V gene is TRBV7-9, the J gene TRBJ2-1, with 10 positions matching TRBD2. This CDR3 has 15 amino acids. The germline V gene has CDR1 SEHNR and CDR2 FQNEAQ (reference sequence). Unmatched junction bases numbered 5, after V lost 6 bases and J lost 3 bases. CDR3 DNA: TGTGCCAGCAGAGGGGCTAGCGGGGGCTACAATGAGCAGTTCTTC. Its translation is CASRGASGGYNEQFF.

CDR3 region: CAWSVPGQSDLGQPQHF. Written as DNA, the CDR3 is TGTGCCTGGAGTGTACCGGGACAGTCCGACCTTGGTCAGCCCCAGCATTTT. V is TRBV30 and J is TRBJ1-5; 7 bases align to TRBD1. V was pared by 0 bases and J by 6 bases, with 14 bases of the junction left unmatched. The CDR3 totals 17 residues. Germline V gene lookup returns CDR1 GTSNPN and CDR2 SVGIG (reference sequence).

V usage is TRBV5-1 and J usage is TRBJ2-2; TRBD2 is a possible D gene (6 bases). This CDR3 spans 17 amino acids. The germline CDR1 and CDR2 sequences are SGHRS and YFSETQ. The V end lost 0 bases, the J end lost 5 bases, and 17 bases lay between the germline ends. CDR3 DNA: TGCGCCAGCAGCTTGGAGGGCGGACAAGGGAGGACCGGGGAGCTGTTTTTT. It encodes CASSLEGGQGRTGELFF. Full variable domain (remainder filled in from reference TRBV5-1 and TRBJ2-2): KAGVTQTPRYLIKTRGQQVTLSCSPISGHRSVSWYQQTPGQGLQFLFEYFSETQRNKGNFPGRFSGRQFSNSRSEMNVSTLELGDSALYLCASSLEGGQGRTGELFFGEGSRLTVL.

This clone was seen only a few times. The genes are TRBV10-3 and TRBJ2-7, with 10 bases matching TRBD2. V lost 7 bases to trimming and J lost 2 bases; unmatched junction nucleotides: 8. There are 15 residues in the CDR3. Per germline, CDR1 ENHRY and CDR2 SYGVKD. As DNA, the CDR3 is TGTGCCATCAAAGACCTAGCGGGGGATACCTACGAGCAGTACTTC. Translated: CAIKDLAGDTYEQYF.

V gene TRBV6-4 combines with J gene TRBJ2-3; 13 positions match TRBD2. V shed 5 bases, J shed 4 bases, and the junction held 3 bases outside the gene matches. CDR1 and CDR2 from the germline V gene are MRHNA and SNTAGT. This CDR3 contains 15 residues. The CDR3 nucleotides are TGTGCCAGCAGTCGACTAGCGGGAGGTCCAGATACGCAGTATTTT. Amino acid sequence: CASSRLAGGPDTQYF.

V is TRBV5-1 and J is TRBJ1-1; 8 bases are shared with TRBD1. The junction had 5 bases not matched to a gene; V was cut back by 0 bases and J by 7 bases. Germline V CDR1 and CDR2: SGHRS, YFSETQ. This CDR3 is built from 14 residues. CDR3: CASSLGGQGSEAFF. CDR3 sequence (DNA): TGCGCCAGCAGCTTGGGCGGACAGGGAAGTGAAGCTTTCTTT.

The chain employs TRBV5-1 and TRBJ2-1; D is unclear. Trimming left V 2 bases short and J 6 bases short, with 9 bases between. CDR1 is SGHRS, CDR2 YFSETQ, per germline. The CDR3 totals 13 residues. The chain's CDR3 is CASSLLPINEQFF. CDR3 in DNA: TGCGCCAGCAGCTTACTCCCGATCAATGAGCAGTTCTTC.

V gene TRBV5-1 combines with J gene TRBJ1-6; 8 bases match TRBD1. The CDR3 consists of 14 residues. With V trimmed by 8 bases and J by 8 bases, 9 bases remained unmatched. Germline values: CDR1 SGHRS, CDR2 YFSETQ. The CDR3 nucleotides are TGCGCCAGTTCGGGGACAGGTTATGATTCACCCCTCCACTTT. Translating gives CASSGTGYDSPLHF.

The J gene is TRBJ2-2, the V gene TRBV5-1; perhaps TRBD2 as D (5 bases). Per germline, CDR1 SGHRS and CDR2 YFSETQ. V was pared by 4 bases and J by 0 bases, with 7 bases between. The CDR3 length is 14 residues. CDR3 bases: TGCGCCAGCAGCCCGGAGGCGAACACCGGGGAGCTGTTTTTT. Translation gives CASSPEANTGELFF.

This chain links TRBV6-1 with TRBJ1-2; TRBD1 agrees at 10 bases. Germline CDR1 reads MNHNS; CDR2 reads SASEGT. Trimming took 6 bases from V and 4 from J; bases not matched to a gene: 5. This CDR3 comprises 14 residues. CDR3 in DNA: TGTGCCAGCAGCCCAGGACAGGGGGGCTATGGCTACACCTTC. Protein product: CASSPGQGGYGYTF.

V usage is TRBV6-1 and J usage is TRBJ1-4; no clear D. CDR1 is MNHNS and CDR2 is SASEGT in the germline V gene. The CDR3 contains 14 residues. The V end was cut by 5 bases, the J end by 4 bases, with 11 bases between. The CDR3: CASSRTGHNEKLFF. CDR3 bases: TGTGCCAGCAGTCGGACTGGCCATAATGAAAAACTGTTTTTT.

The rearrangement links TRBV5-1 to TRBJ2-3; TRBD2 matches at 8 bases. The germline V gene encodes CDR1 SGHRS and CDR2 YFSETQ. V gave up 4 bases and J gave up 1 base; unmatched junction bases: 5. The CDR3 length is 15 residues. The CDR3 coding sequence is TGCGCCAGCAGCCGAGCGGGAGAAGGCACAGATACGCAGTATTTT. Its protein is CASSRAGEGTDTQYF.

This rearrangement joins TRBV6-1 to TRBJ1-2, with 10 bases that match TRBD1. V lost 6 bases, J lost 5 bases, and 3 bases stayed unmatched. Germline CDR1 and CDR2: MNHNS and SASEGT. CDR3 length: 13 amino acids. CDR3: CASRWTGGYGYTF. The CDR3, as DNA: TGTGCCAGCAGGTGGACAGGGGGATATGGCTACACCTTC.